Listed below are T cell receptor beta chains from one sample, sequenced in a study of regulatory T cells in long-lasting Graves disease. TCRdb itself ran the multiplex PCR reads through MiXCR, one entry per CDR3 protein. Of more than 300,000 distinct CDR3 sequences listed, about 16% are singletons. This same sample was also taken into another study, of T cells in Graves' hyperthyroidism and ophthalmopathy.

The sequenced sample was peripheral blood mononuclear cells (PBMCs), obtained at new diagnosis, from a patient treated with antithyroid drugs. The source of these receptors is a woman under 30 with Graves disease. The CDR3 runs from the conserved cysteine through the conserved F or W. A D gene is named only where the DNA matches it firmly. The size of a clone is reported for some rows only, either as once, few or many, or as a class for expanded clones.

D	V	size	J	CDR3	DNA
.	TRBV2	many	TRBJ1-4	CASSVTATNEKLFF	TGTGCCAGCAGTGTGACAGCAACTAATGAAAAACTGTTTTTT
.	TRBV5-5	few	TRBJ1-1	CASSLARENTEAFF	TGTGCCAGCAGCTTGGCGAGGGAAAACACTGAAGCTTTCTTT
TRBD1	TRBV15	few	TRBJ1-4	CATSRDRGWDEKLFF	TGTGCCACCAGCAGAGACAGGGGGTGGGATGAAAAACTGTTTTTT
TRBD1	TRBV10-1	.	TRBJ2-7	CASSPDRGPYEQYF	TGCGCCAGCAGTCCGGACAGGGGACCCTACGAGCAGTACTTC
TRBD2	TRBV10-3	many	TRBJ2-1	CAISDSGISYNEQFF	TGTGCCATCAGTGATAGCGGGATTTCCTACAATGAGCAGTTCTTC
.	TRBV29-1	few	TRBJ2-3	CSVDVRSVADTQYF	TGCAGCGTTGATGTCAGATCCGTCGCAGATACGCAGTATTTT
.	TRBV30	.	TRBJ2-2	CAWSRGGVGELFF	TGTGCCTGGAGTAGGGGCGGAGTCGGGGAGCTGTTTTTT
.	TRBV7-8	many	TRBJ1-5	CASGGTRAGHQPQHF	TGTGCCAGCGGCGGGACCAGGGCTGGCCATCAGCCCCAGCATTTT
.	TRBV28	many	TRBJ1-6	CASSPIPTETLYNSPLHF	TGTGCCAGCAGTCCCATCCCGACAGAAACCCTCTATAATTCACCCCTCCACTTT
TRBD1	TRBV10-3	many	TRBJ2-5	CAISDGGDRGVETQYF	TGTGCCATCAGTGACGGGGGGGACAGGGGAGTCGAGACCCAGTACTTC
TRBD2	TRBV19	.	TRBJ2-1	CASSMGLVNEQFF	TGTGCCAGTAGTATGGGACTAGTTAATGAGCAGTTCTTC
TRBD1	TRBV30	many	TRBJ2-7	CAWSSGTGAYEQYF	TGTGCCTGGAGTTCCGGGACAGGGGCATACGAGCAGTACTTC
.	TRBV20-1	many	TRBJ2-7	CSASQGGTAYEQYF	TGCAGTGCTTCCCAGGGGGGCACCGCCTACGAGCAGTACTTC
.	TRBV5-1	many	TRBJ2-7	CASSFAAGTYEQYF	TGCGCCAGCAGCTTCGCGGCCGGAACCTACGAGCAGTACTTC
.	TRBV5-1	many	TRBJ2-7	CASSGGGIFYEQYF	TGCGCCAGCAGCGGAGGCGGGATCTTCTACGAGCAGTACTTC
TRBD2	TRBV24-1	.	TRBJ2-2	CATSDLAGSWDANTGELFF	TGTGCCACCAGTGATCTAGCGGGAAGCTGGGACGCGAACACCGGGGAGCTGTTTTTT
.	TRBV28	many	TRBJ2-7	CASSFFLGLARVEQYF	TGTGCCAGCAGTTTTTTCCTGGGACTGGCACGAGTCGAGCAGTACTTC
.	TRBV2	many	TRBJ1-1	CASSDIVPNTEAFF	TGTGCCAGCAGTGACATCGTACCGAACACTGAAGCTTTCTTT
TRBD1	TRBV5-1	many	TRBJ1-2	CASSLQGGANYGYTF	TGCGCCAGCAGCCTGCAGGGGGGAGCTAACTATGGCTACACCTTC
.	TRBV28	.	TRBJ1-4	CASSLWAGSTSAEKLFF	TGTGCCAGCAGCTTGTGGGCAGGGTCGACGTCAGCTGAAAAACTGTTTTTT
.	TRBV20-1	many	TRBJ2-4	CSASPGLSKNIQYF	TGCAGTGCCTCGCCGGGACTGTCCAAAAACATTCAGTACTTC
.	TRBV11-1	many	TRBJ2-7	CASSPGFGAGNEQYF	TGTGCCAGCAGCCCCGGATTCGGGGCAGGAAACGAGCAGTACTTC
TRBD2	TRBV20-1	many	TRBJ2-7	CSARDPSGASGEQYF	TGCAGTGCTAGAGACCCTAGCGGGGCCTCGGGAGAGCAGTACTTC
TRBD2	TRBV3-1	many	TRBJ2-1	CASKRSGTYNEQFF	TGTGCCAGCAAACGAAGCGGGACGTACAATGAGCAGTTCTTC
.	TRBV28	many	TRBJ1-1	CASSLSVTEAFF	TGTGCCAGCAGTTTATCGGTTACTGAAGCTTTCTTT
TRBD1	TRBV10-3	many	TRBJ2-3	CAISDGTGADTQYF	TGTGCCATCAGTGATGGGACAGGGGCAGATACGCAGTATTTT
.	TRBV10-3	many	TRBJ2-3	CAIGRSATATDTQYF	TGTGCCATCGGGAGATCCGCTACTGCCACAGATACGCAGTATTTT
TRBD1	TRBV11-2	many	TRBJ2-7	CASSLGFRDRAHEQYF	TGTGCCAGCAGCTTAGGCTTCCGGGACAGGGCCCACGAGCAGTACTTC
.	TRBV12-3/TRBV12-4	few	TRBJ1-5	CASSRGGGFVLPQHF	TGTGCCAGCAGCCGGGGGGGGGGATTTGTCCTGCCCCAGCATTTT
.	TRBV2	many	TRBJ2-5	CASTSRETQYF	TGTGCCAGCACCTCCCGCGAGACCCAGTACTTC
.	TRBV29-1	.	TRBJ2-1	CSVEAGGWSYNEQFF	TGCAGCGTTGAAGCTGGGGGGTGGTCCTACAATGAGCAGTTCTTC
TRBD2	TRBV5-4	few	TRBJ2-3	CASSLGGTSGNEGTQYF	TGTGCCAGCAGCTTGGGAGGGACTAGCGGGAACGAGGGTACGCAGTATTTT
.	TRBV18	many	TRBJ1-1	CASSPGSGAFF	TGTGCCAGCTCACCAGGTTCGGGAGCTTTCTTT
.	TRBV7-9	.	TRBJ1-1	CASSLVSKNTEAFF	TGTGCCAGCAGCTTAGTTTCCAAGAACACTGAAGCTTTCTTT
TRBD1	TRBV30	many	TRBJ2-2	CAWKSRGQVGELFF	TGTGCCTGGAAAAGCAGGGGGCAAGTGGGGGAGCTGTTTTTT
.	TRBV28	few	TRBJ2-5	CASSSGPGVRETQYF	TGTGCCAGCAGTTCCGGACCGGGGGTTAGGGAGACCCAGTACTTC
.	TRBV20-1	few	TRBJ2-7	CSAQPEGYEQYF	TGCAGTGCCCAACCCGAGGGTTACGAGCAGTACTTC
TRBD1	TRBV28	.	TRBJ2-7	CASSQGTGAAYEQYF	TGTGCCAGCAGTCAGGGGACAGGGGCGGCCTACGAGCAGTACTTC
TRBD1	TRBV6-1	many	TRBJ1-2	CASSEQGAWYGYTF	TGTGCCAGCAGTGAGCAGGGGGCCTGGTATGGCTACACCTTC
.	TRBV5-1	many	TRBJ2-7	CASSLEGASYEQYF	TGTGCCAGCTCACTGGAGGGGGCTAGCTACGAGCAGTACTTC
TRBD2	TRBV6-2/TRBV6-3	.	TRBJ2-3	CASGGAGYGTDTQYF	TGTGCCAGTGGGGGAGCGGGATACGGCACAGATACGCAGTATTTT
.	TRBV12-5	.	TRBJ1-2	CASGLFGSSNYGYTF	TGTGCTAGTGGTTTGTTTGGCAGCTCTAACTATGGCTACACCTTC
TRBD2	TRBV6-4	.	TRBJ2-1	CASSPLAGDTDEQFF	TGTGCCAGCAGTCCCCTAGCGGGGGACACCGATGAGCAGTTCTTC
.	TRBV6-5	few	TRBJ2-3	CASSSVGIGTQYF	TGTGCCAGCAGTTCTGTGGGTATCGGTACGCAGTATTTT
.	TRBV28	.	TRBJ1-5	CASSLSPPPRPQHF	TGTGCCAGCAGTTTATCGCCCCCCCCTCGGCCCCAGCATTTT
.	TRBV30	.	TRBJ2-2	CALDISGELFF	TGTGCCTTGGACATTAGCGGGGAGCTGTTTTTT
.	TRBV7-2	many	TRBJ2-1	CASSFVGAAGEQFF	TGTGCCAGCAGCTTTGTGGGGGCCGCGGGTGAGCAGTTCTTC
TRBD1	TRBV30	many	TRBJ1-1	CAWSPVQGGEAFF	TGTGCCTGGAGTCCCGTACAGGGGGGTGAAGCTTTCTTT
.	TRBV2	many	TRBJ2-3	CASSVLYTDTQYF	TGTGCCAGCAGTGTTCTGTACACAGATACGCAGTATTTT
TRBD2	TRBV2	many	TRBJ2-1	CASSDLAGYNEQFF	TGTGCCAGCAGTGACCTAGCGGGGTACAATGAGCAGTTCTTC